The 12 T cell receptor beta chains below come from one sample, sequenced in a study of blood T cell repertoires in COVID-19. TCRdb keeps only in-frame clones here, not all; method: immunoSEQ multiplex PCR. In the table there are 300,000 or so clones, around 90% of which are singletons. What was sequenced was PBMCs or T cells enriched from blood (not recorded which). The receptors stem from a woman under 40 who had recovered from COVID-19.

The CDR3 loop reads CSVEVDGTVTGYTF. The CDR3 nucleotides are TGCAGCGTTGAAGTAGACGGGACAGTAACTGGCTACACCTTC. The V call is TRBV29-1, the J call TRBJ1-2, with 7 nucleotides matching TRBD1. CDR1 is SQVTM, CDR2 ANQGSEA, per germline. The V segment lost 1 base and the J segment 7 bases; nucleotides outside the gene matches: 9. The CDR3 has 14 amino acids.

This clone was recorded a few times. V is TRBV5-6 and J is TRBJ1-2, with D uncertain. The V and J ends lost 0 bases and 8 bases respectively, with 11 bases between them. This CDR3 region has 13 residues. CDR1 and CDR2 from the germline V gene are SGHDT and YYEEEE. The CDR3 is CASSLGLARGYTF. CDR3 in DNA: TGTGCCAGCAGCTTGGGACTAGCGAGGGGCTACACCTTC.

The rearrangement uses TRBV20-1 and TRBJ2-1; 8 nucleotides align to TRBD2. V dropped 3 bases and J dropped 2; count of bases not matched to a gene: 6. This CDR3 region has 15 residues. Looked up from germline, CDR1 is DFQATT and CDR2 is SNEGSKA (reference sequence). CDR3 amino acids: CSASFGGRPYNEQFF. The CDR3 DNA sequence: TGCAGTGCTAGTTTTGGCGGGAGGCCCTACAATGAGCAGTTCTTC.

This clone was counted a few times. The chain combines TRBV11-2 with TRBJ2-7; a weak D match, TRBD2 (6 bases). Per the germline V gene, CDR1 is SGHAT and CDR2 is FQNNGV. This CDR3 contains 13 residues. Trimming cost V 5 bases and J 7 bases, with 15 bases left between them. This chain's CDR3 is CASSHLAAGEQYF. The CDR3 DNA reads TGTGCCAGCAGCCACCTCGCCGCGGGAGAGCAGTACTTC.

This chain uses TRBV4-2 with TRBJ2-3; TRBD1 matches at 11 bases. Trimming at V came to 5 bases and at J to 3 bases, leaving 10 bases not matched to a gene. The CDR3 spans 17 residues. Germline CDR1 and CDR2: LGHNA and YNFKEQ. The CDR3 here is CASSFSGTGGLTDTQYF. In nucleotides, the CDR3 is TGTGCCAGCAGCTTTTCCGGGACAGGGGGACTTACAGATACGCAGTATTTT.

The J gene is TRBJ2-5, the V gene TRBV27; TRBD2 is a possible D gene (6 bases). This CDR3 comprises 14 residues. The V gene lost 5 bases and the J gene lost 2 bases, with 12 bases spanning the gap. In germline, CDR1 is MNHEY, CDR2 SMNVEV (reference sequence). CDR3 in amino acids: CASSVRDSQETQYF. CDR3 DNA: TGTGCCAGCAGTGTCCGGGACTCACAAGAGACCCAGTACTTC.

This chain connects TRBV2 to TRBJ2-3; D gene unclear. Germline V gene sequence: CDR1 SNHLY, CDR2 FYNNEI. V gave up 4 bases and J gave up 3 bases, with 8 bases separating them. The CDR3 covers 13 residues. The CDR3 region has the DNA TGTGCCAGCAGTGGAGAGATAACAGATACGCAGTATTTT. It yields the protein CASSGEITDTQYF.

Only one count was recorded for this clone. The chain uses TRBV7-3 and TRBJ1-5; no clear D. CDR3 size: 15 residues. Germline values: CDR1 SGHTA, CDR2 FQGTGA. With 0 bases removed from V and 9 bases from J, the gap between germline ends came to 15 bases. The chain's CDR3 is CASSLTAGPLSPQHF. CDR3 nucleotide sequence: TGTGCCAGCAGCTTAACGGCAGGTCCCCTTTCGCCCCAGCATTTT.

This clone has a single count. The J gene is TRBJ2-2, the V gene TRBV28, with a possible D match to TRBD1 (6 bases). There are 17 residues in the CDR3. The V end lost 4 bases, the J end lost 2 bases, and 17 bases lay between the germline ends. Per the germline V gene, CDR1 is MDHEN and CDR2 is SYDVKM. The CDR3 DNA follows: TGTGCCAGCAGTTCTCCGCTCGGACAGTCCAACACCGGGGAGCTGTTTTTT. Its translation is CASSSPLGQSNTGELFF.

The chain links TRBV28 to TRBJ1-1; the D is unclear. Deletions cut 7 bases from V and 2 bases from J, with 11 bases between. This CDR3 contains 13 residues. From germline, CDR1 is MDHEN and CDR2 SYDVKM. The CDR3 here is CASTIALNTEAFF. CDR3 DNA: TGTGCCAGCACCATCGCACTCAACACTGAAGCTTTCTTT. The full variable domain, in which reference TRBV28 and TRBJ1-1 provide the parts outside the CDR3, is DVKVTQSSRYLVKRTGEKVFLECVQDMDHENMFWYRQDPGLGLRLIYFSYDVKMKEKGDIPEGYSVSREKKERFSLILESASTNQTSMYLCASTIALNTEAFFGQGTRLTVV.

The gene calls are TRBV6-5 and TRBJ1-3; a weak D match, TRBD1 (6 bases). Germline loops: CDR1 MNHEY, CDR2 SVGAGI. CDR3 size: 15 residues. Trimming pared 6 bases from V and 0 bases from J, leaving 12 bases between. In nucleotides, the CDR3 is TGTGCCAGCAGACCGGACAGACCCTCTGGAAACACCATATATTTT. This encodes CASRPDRPSGNTIYF.

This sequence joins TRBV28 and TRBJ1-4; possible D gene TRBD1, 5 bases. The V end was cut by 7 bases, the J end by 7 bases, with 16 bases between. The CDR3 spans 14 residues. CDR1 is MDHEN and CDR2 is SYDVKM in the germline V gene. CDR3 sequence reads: CASTSGGRGEKLFF. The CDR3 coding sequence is TGTGCCAGCACCTCTGGAGGGAGGGGTGAAAAACTGTTTTTT.